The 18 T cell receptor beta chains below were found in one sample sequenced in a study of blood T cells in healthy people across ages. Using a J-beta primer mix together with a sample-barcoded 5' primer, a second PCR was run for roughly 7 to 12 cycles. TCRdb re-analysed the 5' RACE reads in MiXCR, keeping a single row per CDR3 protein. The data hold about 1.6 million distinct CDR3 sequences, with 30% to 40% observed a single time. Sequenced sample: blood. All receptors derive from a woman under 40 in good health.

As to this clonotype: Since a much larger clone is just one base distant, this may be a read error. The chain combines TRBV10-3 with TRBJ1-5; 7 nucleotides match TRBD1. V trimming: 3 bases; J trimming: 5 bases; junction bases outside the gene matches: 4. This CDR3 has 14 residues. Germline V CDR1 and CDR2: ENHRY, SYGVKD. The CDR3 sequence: CAISDGQEDQPQHF. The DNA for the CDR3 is TGTGCCATCAGTGACGGACAGGAGGATCAGCCCCAGCATTTT.

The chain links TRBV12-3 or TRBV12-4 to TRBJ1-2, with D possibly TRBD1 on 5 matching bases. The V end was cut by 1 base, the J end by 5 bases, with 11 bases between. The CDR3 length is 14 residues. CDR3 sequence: CASSLGTFLYGYTF. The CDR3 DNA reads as TGTGCCAGCAGTTTAGGGACATTCCTTTATGGCTACACCTTC.

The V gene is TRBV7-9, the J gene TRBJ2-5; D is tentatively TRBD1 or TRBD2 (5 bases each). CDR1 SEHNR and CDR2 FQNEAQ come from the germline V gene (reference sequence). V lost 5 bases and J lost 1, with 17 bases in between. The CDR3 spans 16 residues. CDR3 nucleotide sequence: TGTGCCAGCAGCAAAGGGGAGTCAAGGCCCCAAGAGACCCAGTACTTC. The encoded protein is CASSKGESRPQETQYF.

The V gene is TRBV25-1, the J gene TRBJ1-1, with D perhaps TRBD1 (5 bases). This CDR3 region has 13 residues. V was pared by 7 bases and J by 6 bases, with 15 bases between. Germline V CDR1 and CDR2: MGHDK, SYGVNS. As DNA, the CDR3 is TGTGCCAGCATGGAGGCAGGGACCCCTGAAGCTTTCTTT. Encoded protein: CASMEAGTPEAFF.

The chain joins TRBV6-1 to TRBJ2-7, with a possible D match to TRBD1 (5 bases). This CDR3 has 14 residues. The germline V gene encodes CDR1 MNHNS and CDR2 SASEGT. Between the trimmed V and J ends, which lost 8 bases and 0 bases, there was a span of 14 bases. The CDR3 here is CASDERTISYEQYF. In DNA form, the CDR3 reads TGTGCCAGCGACGAGAGGACAATCTCCTACGAGCAGTACTTC.

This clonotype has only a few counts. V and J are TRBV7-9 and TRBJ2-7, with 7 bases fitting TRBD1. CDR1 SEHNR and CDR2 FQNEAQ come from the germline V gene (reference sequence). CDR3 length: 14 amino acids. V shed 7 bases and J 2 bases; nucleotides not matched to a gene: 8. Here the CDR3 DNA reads TGTGCCAGCACCACTGGACAGGCTACCTACGAGCAGTACTTC. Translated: CASTTGQATYEQYF.

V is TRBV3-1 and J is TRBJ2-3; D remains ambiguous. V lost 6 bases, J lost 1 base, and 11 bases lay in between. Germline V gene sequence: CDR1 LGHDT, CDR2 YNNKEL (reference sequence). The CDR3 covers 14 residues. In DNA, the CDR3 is TGTGCCAGCAGGCCCCCAGCAGGCACAGATACGCAGTATTTT. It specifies CASRPPAGTDTQYF.

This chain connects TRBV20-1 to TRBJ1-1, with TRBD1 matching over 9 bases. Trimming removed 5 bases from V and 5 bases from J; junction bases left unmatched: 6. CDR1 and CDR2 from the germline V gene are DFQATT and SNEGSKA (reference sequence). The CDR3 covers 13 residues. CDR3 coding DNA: TGCAGTGCTGGCCGGACAGGGGTGACTGAAGCTTTCTTT. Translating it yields CSAGRTGVTEAFF.

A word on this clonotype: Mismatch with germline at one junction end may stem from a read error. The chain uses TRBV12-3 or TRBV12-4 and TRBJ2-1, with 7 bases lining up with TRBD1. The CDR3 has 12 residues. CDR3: CASSEVGTVHTF. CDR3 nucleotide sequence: TGTGCCAGCAGTGAGGTCGGGACAGTCCATACTTTC.

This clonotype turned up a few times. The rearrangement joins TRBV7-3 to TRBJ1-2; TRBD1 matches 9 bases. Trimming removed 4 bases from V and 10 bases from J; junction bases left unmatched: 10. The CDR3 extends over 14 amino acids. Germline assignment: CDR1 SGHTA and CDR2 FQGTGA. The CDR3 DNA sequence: TGTGCCAGCAGCTCCTACTCCCGGGACAGGGACTACACCTTC. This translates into CASSSYSRDRDYTF.

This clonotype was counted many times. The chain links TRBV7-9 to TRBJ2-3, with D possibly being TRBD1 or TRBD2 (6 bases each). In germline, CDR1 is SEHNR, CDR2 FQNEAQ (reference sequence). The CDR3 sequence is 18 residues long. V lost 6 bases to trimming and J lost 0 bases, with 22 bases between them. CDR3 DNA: TGTGCCAGCAGACCGAAAATGGGGAGGACAGTAAGCACAGATACGCAGTATTTT. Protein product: CASRPKMGRTVSTDTQYF.

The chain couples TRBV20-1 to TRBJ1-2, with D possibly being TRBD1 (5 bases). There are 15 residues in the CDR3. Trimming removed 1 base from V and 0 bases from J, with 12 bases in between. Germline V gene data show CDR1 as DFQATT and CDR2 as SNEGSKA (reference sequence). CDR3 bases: TGCAGTGCTAGAGGTTGGGACGGGACTAACTATGGCTACACCTTC. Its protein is CSARGWDGTNYGYTF.

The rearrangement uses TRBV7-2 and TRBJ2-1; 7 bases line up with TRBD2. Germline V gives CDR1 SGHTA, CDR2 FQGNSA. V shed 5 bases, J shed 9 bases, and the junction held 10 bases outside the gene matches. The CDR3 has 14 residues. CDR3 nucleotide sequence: TGTGCCAGCAGCACTATAGCGGGTCGGAGTGAGCAGTTCTTC. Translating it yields CASSTIAGRSEQFF. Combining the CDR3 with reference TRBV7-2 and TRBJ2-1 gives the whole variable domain GAGVSQSPSNKVTEKGKDVELRCDPISGHTALYWYRQSLGQGLEFLIYFQGNSAPDKSGLPSDRFSAERTGGSVSTLTIQRTQQEDSAVYLCASSTIAGRSEQFFGPGTRLTVL.

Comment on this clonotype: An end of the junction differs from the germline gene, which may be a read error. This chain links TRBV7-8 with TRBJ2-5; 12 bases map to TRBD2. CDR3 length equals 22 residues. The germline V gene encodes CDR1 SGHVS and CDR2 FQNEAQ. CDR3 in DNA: TGTGCCAGCAGCGTAGCCCTAGCGGGGGGGGCCGTGTGGGGTAGTTCAACAGAGACCCAGTACTTC. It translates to CASSVALAGGAVWGSSTETQYF.

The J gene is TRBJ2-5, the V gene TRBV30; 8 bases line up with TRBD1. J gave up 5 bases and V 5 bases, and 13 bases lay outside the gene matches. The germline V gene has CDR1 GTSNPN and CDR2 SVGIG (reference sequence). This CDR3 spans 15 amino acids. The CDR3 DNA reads TGTGCCTGGGGGTTTAACAGGGGGTATGGGGAGACCCAGTACTTC. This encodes CAWGFNRGYGETQYF.

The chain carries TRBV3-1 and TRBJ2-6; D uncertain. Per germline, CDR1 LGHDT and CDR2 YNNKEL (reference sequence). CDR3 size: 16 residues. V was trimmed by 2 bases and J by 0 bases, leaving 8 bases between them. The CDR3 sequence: CASSQPQSSGANVLTF. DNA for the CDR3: TGTGCCAGCAGCCAACCACAGAGCTCTGGGGCCAACGTCCTGACTTTC. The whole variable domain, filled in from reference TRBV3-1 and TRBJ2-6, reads DTAVSQTPKYLVTQMGNDKSIKCEQNLGHDTMYWYKQDSKKFLKIMFSYNNKELIINETVPNRFSPKSPDKAHLNLHINSLELGDSAVYFCASSQPQSSGANVLTFGAGSRLTVL.

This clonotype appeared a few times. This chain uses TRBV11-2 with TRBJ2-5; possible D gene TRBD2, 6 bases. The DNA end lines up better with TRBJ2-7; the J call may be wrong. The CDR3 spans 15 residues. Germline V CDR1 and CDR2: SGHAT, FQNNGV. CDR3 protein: CASSLFRRGRDEQYF. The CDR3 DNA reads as TGTGCCAGCAGCTTATTCCGGCGGGGTAGGGACGAGCAGTACTTC.

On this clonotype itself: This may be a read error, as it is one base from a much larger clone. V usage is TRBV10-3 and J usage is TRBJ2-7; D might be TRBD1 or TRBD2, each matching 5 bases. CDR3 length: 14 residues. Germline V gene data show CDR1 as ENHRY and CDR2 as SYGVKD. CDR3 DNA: TGTGCCACCAGTGAGACCGGGACGAAATACGAGCAGTACTTC. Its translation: CATSETGTKYEQYF.